These 32 T cell receptor beta chains came from one sample sequenced in a study of human T cells and chemical hapten exposure. Stated time point: patch test 2, 6 weeks after DPC sensitization. Stated treatment: therapeutic diphenylcyclopropenone sensitization with weekly scalp DPC. TCRdb reprocessed the RACE reads via MiXCR and lists one record per CDR3 protein. The repertoire holds 35,000 to 45,000 distinct CDR3 sequences, with 8.9% as singletons. The material was whole blood, obtained in connection with sensitization to the hapten diphenylcyclopropenone (DPC). The receptors originated from a woman aged 40-49 years with alopecia areata. Some clones in this sample may be carry-over from other donors' samples.

This clonotype has at least ten counts. The chain couples TRBV2 to TRBJ2-3, with 7 bases matching TRBD1. Trimming cost V 6 bases and J 0 bases; bases outside gene matches: 9. CDR1 is SNHLY, CDR2 FYNNEI, per germline. The length of the CDR3 is 16 residues. This chain's CDR3 is CASSGDRPSSTDTQYF. The CDR3, as DNA: TGTGCCAGCAGCGGGGACAGACCTTCTAGCACAGATACGCAGTATTTT.

This clonotype was observed at least ten times. V usage is TRBV5-4 and J usage is TRBJ1-6, with a weak D call TRBD1 (6 bases). Germline values: CDR1 SGHNT, CDR2 YYREEE (reference sequence). The ends were cut back, 4 bases at V and 9 bases at J, with 14 bases in the middle. This CDR3 spans 14 amino acids. CDR3: CASSTQGQSSPLHF. The CDR3 DNA sequence: TGTGCCAGCAGCACCCAGGGGCAGAGTTCACCCCTCCACTTT.

This clonotype was picked up many times. The chain couples TRBV6-5 to TRBJ1-6; 11 bases agree with TRBD1. The CDR3 consists of 15 residues. V gave up 4 bases and J gave up 5 bases; unmatched junction bases: 1. Per the germline V gene, CDR1 is MNHEY and CDR2 is SVGAGI. The CDR3 is CASSWDRGNNSPLHF. The CDR3 nucleotides are TGTGCCAGCAGTTGGGACAGGGGGAATAATTCACCCCTCCACTTT.

As concerns this clonotype: A much more abundant neighbour one base away suggests this may be a read error. V usage is TRBV6-6 and J usage is TRBJ1-1; D gene uncertain. This CDR3 has 13 residues. The germline CDR1 and CDR2 sequences are MNHNY and SVGAGI (reference sequence). The CDR3 loop reads CASIPGAATVAFF. The CDR3, as DNA: TGTGCCAGCATCCCGGGCGCAGCCACTGTAGCTTTCTTT.

This clonotype was found a few times. CDR3 sequence: CASSLYGEGPNTEAFF. The CDR3, as DNA: TGTGCCAGCAGTTTATATGGTGAGGGCCCGAACACTGAAGCTTTCTTT. The chain joins TRBV27 to TRBJ1-1; D is undetermined. This CDR3 spans 16 amino acids. Germline lookup yields CDR1 MNHEY and CDR2 SMNVEV (reference sequence). The ends were cut back, 1 base at V and 1 base at J, with 13 bases in the middle.

Only a few counts were recorded for this clonotype. The genes are TRBV28 and TRBJ1-5; the D gene is possibly TRBD1 (6 bases). The CDR3 spans 16 residues. V lost 3 bases and J lost 4, with 16 bases in between. Germline CDR1 and CDR2: MDHEN and SYDVKM. The CDR3 nucleotides read TGTGCCAGCAGTTTTCGGGGGCGCGGGTTGAATCAGCCCCAGCATTTT. Its translation is CASSFRGRGLNQPQHF.

Many counts were recorded for this clonotype. The genes are TRBV7-2 and TRBJ1-1, with 8 bases fitting TRBD1. Unmatched junction bases numbered 8, after V lost 1 base and J lost 4 bases. CDR3 length equals 16 residues. Germline values: CDR1 SGHTA, CDR2 FQGNSA. The CDR3 loop is CASSLGTGLGSTEAFF. The DNA of the CDR3 is TGTGCCAGCAGCTTAGGGACAGGGTTGGGTAGCACTGAAGCTTTCTTT. The full variable domain, rest sourced from reference TRBV7-2 and TRBJ1-1, is GAGVSQSPSNKVTEKGKDVELRCDPISGHTALYWYRQSLGQGLEFLIYFQGNSAPDKSGLPSDRFSAERTGGSVSTLTIQRTQQEDSAVYLCASSLGTGLGSTEAFFGQGTRLTVV.

Only a few counts were recorded for this clonotype. V is TRBV28 and J is TRBJ2-7, with a weak D call TRBD2 (5 bases). CDR3 size: 16 residues. Trimming cost V 3 bases and J 0 bases, with 15 bases left between them. CDR1 and CDR2 from the germline V gene are MDHEN and SYDVKM. The CDR3 loop reads CASSFSSSAYSYEQYF. The CDR3 coding sequence is TGTGCCAGCAGTTTTTCGAGTAGCGCTTACTCCTACGAGCAGTACTTC.

This clonotype was counted many times. This rearrangement joins TRBV11-2 to TRBJ1-4; no firm D call. The CDR3 has 13 amino acids. The germline V gene encodes CDR1 SGHAT and CDR2 FQNNGV. V was cut by 9 bases and J by 5 bases, with 13 bases left in between. The CDR3 DNA reads TGTGCCAGTTCGGGCAGTACGAATGAAAAACTGTTTTTT. Its protein is CASSGSTNEKLFF. Looking up the rest from reference TRBV11-2 and TRBJ1-4 gives the full variable domain: EAGVAQSPRYKIIEKRQSVAFWCNPISGHATLYWYQQILGQGPKLLIQFQNNGVVDDSQLPKDRFSAERLKGVDSTLKIQPAKLEDSAVYLCASSGSTNEKLFFGSGTQLSVL.

Comment on this clonotype: Sequence at one end of the junction differs from germline and may be a read error. CDR3 loop: CASGRGARNSPHHF. The CDR3 DNA reads TGTGCCAGCGGTCGGGGGGCGCGAAATTCACCCCACCACTTT. The chain uses TRBV2 and TRBJ1-6; perhaps TRBD1 as D (6 bases). The CDR3 is made up of 14 amino acids. Germline CDR1 and CDR2: SNHLY and FYNNEI.

This clonotype was seen repeatedly, ten times or more. This chain uses TRBV7-3 with TRBJ2-1; 9 bases align to TRBD1. CDR1 and CDR2 (germline): SGHTA, FQGTGA. Trimming removed 5 bases from V and 1 base from J; junction bases left unmatched: 3. This CDR3 has 15 amino acids. CDR3 DNA: TGTGCCAGCAGCAGAGACAGGGGGTCCTACAATGAGCAGTTCTTC. Translation gives CASSRDRGSYNEQFF.

This clonotype was seen at least ten times. The gene calls are TRBV11-2 and TRBJ2-4; D assignment may be TRBD1 or TRBD2 (5 bases each). The CDR3 is 16 residues long. The V gene's germline CDR1 is SGHAT and CDR2 FQNNGV. V lost 5 bases and J 1 base, leaving 15 bases between the germline ends. Written as DNA, the CDR3 is TGTGCCAGCAGCCCGAGCGTGGGGGAGGCCAAAAACATTCAGTACTTC. It encodes CASSPSVGEAKNIQYF.

Of note for this clonotype: A clone one base away is much larger, so this may be a read error. This rearrangement joins TRBV5-7 to TRBJ1-2; TRBD1 matches at 9 bases. TRBV5-7 is flagged as an ORF with uncertain function. CDR3 size: 14 residues. For the CDR3, the DNA is TGTGCCGGCAGCTGCCCTGGGGACAGGGATGGCTACACCTTC. Translated: CAGSCPGDRDGYTF.

This clonotype was detected ten times or more. V and J are TRBV7-3 and TRBJ1-1; D ambiguous. The CDR3 consists of 16 residues. Germline V lookup: CDR1 SGHTA, CDR2 FQGTGA. Trimming pared 5 bases from V and 3 bases from J, leaving 19 bases between. The CDR3 loop is CASSPQGPGSDTEAFF. CDR3 DNA sequence: TGTGCCAGCAGCCCCCAAGGCCCCGGGTCAGACACTGAAGCTTTCTTT.

This clonotype occurred many times. This chain joins TRBV20-1 and TRBJ2-3; 8 bases agree with TRBD2. The CDR3 is 15 amino acids. Looked up from germline, CDR1 is DFQATT and CDR2 is SNEGSKA (reference sequence). V trimming: 3 bases; J trimming: 0 bases; junction bases outside the gene matches: 5. The CDR3 coding sequence is TGCAGTGCTAGGGCAAGCGGGAGAAGCACAGATACGCAGTATTTT. The encoded protein is CSARASGRSTDTQYF.

There are many counts of this clonotype. This rearrangement joins TRBV20-1 to TRBJ2-1, with 10 positions matching TRBD2. This CDR3 region has 17 residues. Germline CDR1 DFQATT, CDR2 SNEGSKA (reference sequence). After removal of 2 bases from V and 5 bases from J, the junction contained 12 bases not matched to a gene. CDR3 amino acids: CSARLYLGLAENNEQFF. In DNA form, the CDR3 reads TGCAGTGCTAGACTATACCTTGGACTAGCGGAAAACAATGAGCAGTTCTTC.

This clonotype was recorded at least ten times. The CDR3 DNA reads as TGTGCCAGCTCACCACCTAGCGGGGGGACCGCAGATACGCAGTATTTT. Translated: CASSPPSGGTADTQYF. The chain employs TRBV18 and TRBJ2-3, with 10 positions matching TRBD2. Germline V CDR1 and CDR2: KGHSH, LQKENI. This CDR3 region has 16 residues. Unmatched junction bases numbered 4, after V lost 0 bases and J lost 4 bases.

The chain uses TRBV28 and TRBJ2-3, with a weak D call TRBD2 (5 bases). This CDR3 region has 15 residues. The V end lost 5 bases, the J end lost 6 bases, and 18 bases lay between the germline ends. Germline CDR1 reads MDHEN; CDR2 reads SYDVKM. The CDR3, as DNA: TGTGCCAGCAGTCTACCGGGAACGGAGTTCGATACGCAGTATTTT. This translates into CASSLPGTEFDTQYF.

The chain has TRBV3-1 and TRBJ1-1; a possible D gene is TRBD1 (6 bases). The V gene lost 4 bases and the J gene lost 5 bases, with 17 bases spanning the gap. CDR1 is LGHDT and CDR2 is YNNKEL in the germline V gene (reference sequence). This CDR3 comprises 15 residues. The CDR3 reads CASSLKPQGYTEAFF. CDR3 in DNA: TGTGCCAGCAGCCTTAAGCCACAGGGCTATACTGAAGCTTTCTTT.

This clonotype has a count of ten or more. V and J are TRBV18 and TRBJ2-5; the D is unclear. The CDR3 is made up of 13 amino acids. Trimming stripped 4 bases from V and 2 bases from J, with 8 bases between. The germline CDR1 and CDR2 sequences are KGHSH and LQKENI. The CDR3 sequence is CASSLGLQETQYF. For the CDR3, the DNA is TGTGCCAGCTCACTTGGTCTTCAAGAGACCCAGTACTTC.

This clonotype was seen repeatedly, ten times or more. Here the CDR3 reads CASSEWGVSNQPQHF. CDR3 nucleotides: TGTGCCAGCAGTGAATGGGGGGTCAGCAATCAGCCCCAGCATTTT. This rearrangement joins TRBV2 to TRBJ1-5, with D possibly TRBD1 on 5 matching bases. Germline-derived CDR1 and CDR2 are SNHLY and FYNNEI. V was clipped by 2 bases and J by 1 base, with 9 bases between them. The CDR3 runs to 15 residues. Complete variable domain (other parts from reference TRBV2 and TRBJ1-5): EPEVTQTPSHQVTQMGQEVILRCVPISNHLYFYWYRQILGQKVEFLVSFYNNEISEKSEIFDDQFSVERPDGSNFTLKIRSTKLEDSAMYFCASSEWGVSNQPQHFGDGTRLSIL.

This clonotype was seen many times. The chain employs TRBV24-1 and TRBJ2-1, with D perhaps matching TRBD1 or TRBD2 (5 bases each). This CDR3 contains 16 residues. V lost 3 bases, J lost 4 bases, and 15 bases lay in between. CDR1 is KGHDR, CDR2 SFDVKD, per germline. The DNA of the CDR3 is TGTGCCACCAGTGATCACCGAGGGACGGGGTACAATGAGCAGTTCTTC. Encoded protein: CATSDHRGTGYNEQFF.

Many counts were recorded for this clonotype. V is TRBV7-9 and J is TRBJ2-7; no clear D gene. Germline lookup yields CDR1 SEHNR and CDR2 FQNEAQ (reference sequence). The V gene lost 5 bases and the J gene lost 3 bases, with 17 bases spanning the gap. This CDR3 has 15 amino acids. CDR3 sequence: CASSPPASHIYEQYF. CDR3 nucleotides: TGTGCCAGCAGCCCCCCGGCCAGCCACATCTACGAGCAGTACTTC.

This clonotype was detected ten times or more. The genes are TRBV5-1 and TRBJ1-1; tentative D call: TRBD1 (5 bases). Trimming cost V 0 bases and J 11 bases, with 11 bases left between them. Germline V lookup: CDR1 SGHRS, CDR2 YFSETQ. The CDR3 runs 12 residues. The CDR3 reads CASSLVGANAFF. The CDR3 nucleotides are TGCGCCAGCAGCTTGGTCGGGGCGAACGCTTTCTTT.

This clonotype was detected many times. The chain uses TRBV5-1 and TRBJ2-6; D is uncertain. This CDR3 comprises 16 residues. Germline CDR1 SGHRS, CDR2 YFSETQ. The V end lost 0 bases, the J end lost 0 bases, and 7 bases lay between the germline ends. CDR3 sequence reads: CASSLDRSSGANVLTF. The CDR3 nucleotides are TGCGCCAGCAGCTTGGACAGATCCTCTGGGGCCAACGTCCTGACTTTC. The variable domain in full, with the rest retrieved from reference TRBV5-1 and TRBJ2-6, is KAGVTQTPRYLIKTRGQQVTLSCSPISGHRSVSWYQQTPGQGLQFLFEYFSETQRNKGNFPGRFSGRQFSNSRSEMNVSTLELGDSALYLCASSLDRSSGANVLTFGAGSRLTVL.

This clonotype came up many times. The chain carries TRBV25-1 and TRBJ2-2; D not certain. Germline V CDR1 and CDR2: MGHDK, SYGVNS. CDR3 length: 13 amino acids. The V end lost 2 bases, the J end lost 6 bases, and 7 bases lay between the germline ends. The CDR3, as DNA: TGTGCCAGCAGTGAACCGAGCTCCGGGGAGCTGTTTTTT. Its translation: CASSEPSSGELFF.

Remarks on this clonotype: A junction boundary mismatches the germline segment, possibly from a read error. The J gene is TRBJ2-5, the V gene TRBV5-4; unclear D gene. Germline V gives CDR1 SGHNT, CDR2 YYREEE (reference sequence). This CDR3 is 9 amino acids long. The CDR3 region is CASSLTARF. CDR3 coding DNA: TGTGCCAGCAGCCTTACAGCCCGCTTC.

This clonotype was observed at least ten times. This rearrangement joins TRBV11-2 to TRBJ2-7, with unresolved D. Trimming removed 2 bases at V and 5 bases at J, with 10 bases between. The CDR3 sequence is 13 residues long. Germline V CDR1 and CDR2: SGHAT, FQNNGV. The CDR3 region is CASSLKGSHEQYF. The CDR3 DNA is TGTGCCAGCAGCTTAAAGGGATCCCACGAGCAGTACTTC.

In this sample, this clonotype turned up many times. This chain joins TRBV4-1 and TRBJ2-7; 9 positions agree with TRBD1. Germline loops: CDR1 MGHRA, CDR2 YSYEKL. The CDR3 loop spans 14 amino acids. V was pared by 0 bases and J by 9 bases, with 6 bases of the junction left unmatched. CDR3 coding DNA: TGCGCCAGCAGCCAAGAGGACAGGGGCTATTCGCAGTACTTC. Its protein is CASSQEDRGYSQYF.

This clonotype was counted at least ten times. This rearrangement joins TRBV12-3 or TRBV12-4 to TRBJ1-1; D is ambiguous. CDR3 length: 13 residues. V was cut by 4 bases and J by 1 base, with 7 bases left in between. Here the CDR3 DNA reads TGTGCCAGCAGTTCCCAGAGGAACACTGAAGCTTTCTTT. Translating it yields CASSSQRNTEAFF.

This clonotype was recorded many times. This rearrangement joins TRBV5-1 to TRBJ1-1, with TRBD1 matching 7 bases. V shed 4 bases, J shed 4 bases, and the junction held 10 bases outside the gene matches. The germline gives CDR1 SGHRS, CDR2 YFSETQ. CDR3 length: 15 amino acids. CDR3 nucleotides: TGCGCCAGCAGCGGACCGGCCTCAGGGGGCACTGAAGCTTTCTTT. Its translation is CASSGPASGGTEAFF.

The CDR3 loop reads CASSQAGTDTQYF. The CDR3 DNA follows: TGCGCCAGCAGCCAAGCCGGCACAGATACGCAGTATTTT. V gene TRBV4-1 combines with J gene TRBJ2-3; the D is unclear. V dropped 1 base and J dropped 1 base, with 3 bases sitting between them. The germline V gene has CDR1 MGHRA and CDR2 YSYEKL. This CDR3 region has 13 residues.